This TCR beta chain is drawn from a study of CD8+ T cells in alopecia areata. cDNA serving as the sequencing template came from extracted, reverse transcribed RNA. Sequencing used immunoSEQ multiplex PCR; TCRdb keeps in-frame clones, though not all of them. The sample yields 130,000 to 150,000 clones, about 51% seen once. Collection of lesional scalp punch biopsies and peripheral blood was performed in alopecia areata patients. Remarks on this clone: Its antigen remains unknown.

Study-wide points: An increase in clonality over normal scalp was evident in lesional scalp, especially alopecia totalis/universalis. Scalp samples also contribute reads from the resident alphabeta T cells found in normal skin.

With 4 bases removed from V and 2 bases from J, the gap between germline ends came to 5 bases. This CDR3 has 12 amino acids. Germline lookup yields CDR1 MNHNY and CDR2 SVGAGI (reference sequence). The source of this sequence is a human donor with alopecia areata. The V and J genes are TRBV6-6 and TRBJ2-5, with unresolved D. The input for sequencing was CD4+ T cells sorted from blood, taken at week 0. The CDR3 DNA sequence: TGTGCCAGCAGTTCCCAACAAGAGACCCAGTACTTC. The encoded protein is CASSSQQETQYF.